These 19 T cell receptor beta chains share one sample of origin, sequenced in a study of CD8 T cells in ankylosing spondylitis. TCRdb ran MiXCR on the 5' RACE reads and lists one entry per CDR3 protein. The sample shows 250,000 or so distinct CDR3 sequences, approximately 12% of them seen only once. Input material: blood, either unsorted or a sorted T cell fraction (not recorded which). The receptors were gathered from a male donor with ankylosing spondylitis or in good health (not recorded which).

The chain has TRBV29-1 and TRBJ1-2; D is possibly TRBD1 (6 bases). The CDR3 is 13 amino acids. The germline gives CDR1 SQVTM, CDR2 ANQGSEA. Trimming left V 5 bases short and J 8 bases short, with 18 bases between. This CDR3 is CSVRGGGKGGYTF. In DNA, the CDR3 is TGCAGCGTTCGAGGAGGGGGGAAGGGCGGCTACACCTTC.

The chain joins TRBV12-3 or TRBV12-4 to TRBJ2-7, with TRBD1 matching over 9 bases. V trimming: 6 bases; J trimming: 4 bases; junction bases outside the gene matches: 7. The CDR3 consists of 14 residues. This CDR3 reads CASSSDRGRYEQYF. The DNA of the CDR3 is TGTGCCAGCAGCTCGGACAGGGGTCGGTACGAGCAGTACTTC.

Ten or more counts support this clonotype. The chain is built from TRBV5-1 and TRBJ1-5, with 8 bases aligning to TRBD1. The J segment lost 6 bases and the V segment lost 0 bases, leaving 2 bases of the junction unmatched. CDR3 length: 14 residues. CDR1 is SGHRS, CDR2 YFSETQ, per germline. CDR3: CASSLGQGSQPQHF. CDR3 nucleotides: TGCGCCAGCAGCTTGGGACAGGGGAGTCAGCCCCAGCATTTT.

Worth noting for this clonotype: A much larger clone sits a single nucleotide away, making a read error possible. The rearrangement uses TRBV15 and TRBJ2-1; the D gene could be TRBD1 or TRBD2 (5 bases each). The CDR3 sequence is 16 residues long. Germline CDR1 and CDR2: LNHNV and YYDKDF (reference sequence). CDR3 sequence reads: CATSRVLTGPYNKQFF. The CDR3, as DNA: TGTGCCACCAGCAGAGTTTTGACGGGACCCTACAATAAGCAGTTCTTC.

This clonotype was seen ten or more times. The chain links TRBV28 to TRBJ1-1; no definite D call. Trimming cost V 6 bases and J 7 bases, with 15 bases left between them. Germline V gene data show CDR1 as MDHEN and CDR2 as SYDVKM. This CDR3 comprises 13 residues. The CDR3 bases are TGTGCCAGCAGCCCCTGGGGTAAAATTGAAGCTTTCTTT. Translation gives CASSPWGKIEAFF.

This clonotype was detected ten times or more. The rearrangement uses TRBV20-1 and TRBJ2-5; 9 bases are shared with TRBD2. V was pared by 2 bases and J by 4 bases, with 17 bases of the junction left unmatched. The CDR3 spans 18 residues. Germline loops: CDR1 DFQATT, CDR2 SNEGSKA (reference sequence). In nucleotides, the CDR3 is TGCAGTGCTAGACCCAAAGGAGCGGGAGGCCCTATGTCAGAGACCCAGTACTTC. Its protein product is CSARPKGAGGPMSETQYF.

This clonotype was seen repeatedly, ten times or more. The V gene is TRBV7-6, the J gene TRBJ1-5; D ambiguous. Germline CDR1 and CDR2: SGHVS and FNYEAQ. CDR3 length equals 13 residues. The V end lost 2 bases, the J end lost 3 bases, and 5 bases lay between the germline ends. The CDR3 spells CASSLHTNQPQHF. CDR3 in DNA: TGTGCCAGCAGCTTACACACCAATCAGCCCCAGCATTTT.

The rearrangement links TRBV7-9 to TRBJ2-4; 7 bases are shared with TRBD1. V lost 2 bases to trimming and J lost 8 bases; unmatched junction nucleotides: 9. This CDR3 is built from 15 residues. Germline V CDR1 and CDR2: SEHNR, FQNEAQ (reference sequence). The CDR3 protein is CASSLPTDREYIQYF. The CDR3 nucleotides are TGTGCCAGCAGCTTACCCACAGACAGGGAATACATTCAGTACTTC.

This clonotype was counted only a few times. This rearrangement joins TRBV20-1 to TRBJ1-5, with 10 bases matching TRBD1. This CDR3 comprises 17 residues. The germline V gene encodes CDR1 DFQATT and CDR2 SNEGSKA (reference sequence). The trim removed 6 bases at V and 3 bases at J, leaving 14 bases unmatched. CDR3 region: CSATGTGASSVNQPQHF. The CDR3 coding sequence is TGCAGTGCCACCGGGACAGGGGCCTCCAGCGTCAATCAGCCCCAGCATTTT.

This clonotype was counted once. The chain uses TRBV11-3 and TRBJ2-7; 7 positions agree with TRBD2. This CDR3 has 15 amino acids. V shed 5 bases, J shed 1 base, and the junction held 8 bases outside the gene matches. Germline values: CDR1 SGHNT, CDR2 YENEEA. This CDR3 reads CASSRRAGDSYEQYF. DNA for the CDR3: TGTGCCAGCAGCCGACGGGCGGGAGATTCCTACGAGCAGTACTTC.

CDR3 nucleotides: TGTGCCAGCAGCGATTTCGGGGGCGAGGGCTACACCTTC. Amino acid sequence: CASSDFGGEGYTF. The rearrangement uses TRBV7-3 and TRBJ1-2, with D perhaps matching TRBD1 (6 bases). The CDR3 runs 13 residues. CDR1 is SGHTA and CDR2 is FQGTGA in the germline V gene. V lost 5 bases, J lost 8 bases, and 15 bases lay in between.

This clonotype came up a few times. The chain joins TRBV18 to TRBJ2-5; a possible D gene is TRBD1 (5 bases). V was pared by 6 bases and J by 3 bases, with 23 bases between. The CDR3 contains 17 residues. CDR1 and CDR2 from the germline V gene are KGHSH and LQKENI. The CDR3 DNA sequence: TGTGCCAGCTCCCCGTTGATCCCAGGGTGGAACAAAGAGACCCAGTACTTC. Translated, it gives CASSPLIPGWNKETQYF.

The J gene is TRBJ2-3, the V gene TRBV6-8; D not certain. V was pared by 5 bases and J by 1 base, with 13 bases between. Germline values: CDR1 MNHGY, CDR2 SAAAGT. The CDR3 has 15 residues. The CDR3 nucleotides read TGTGCCAGCAGTCTGGGCTCGCACGGCACAGATACGCAGTATTTT. This translates into CASSLGSHGTDTQYF.

Ten or more counts support this clonotype. The rearrangement links TRBV12-3 or TRBV12-4 to TRBJ1-1; possibly TRBD1 for D (6 bases). The V end lost 5 bases, the J end lost 3 bases, and 13 bases lay between the germline ends. This CDR3 has 14 amino acids. The CDR3 reads CASSRRDIDTEAFF. The CDR3 DNA sequence: TGTGCCAGCAGTCGCCGGGACATTGACACTGAAGCTTTCTTT.

V is TRBV6-1 and J is TRBJ1-3; D call uncertain. This CDR3 contains 13 residues. In germline, CDR1 is MNHNS, CDR2 SASEGT. Trimming left V 2 bases short and J 3 bases short, with 5 bases between. Here the CDR3 DNA reads TGTGCCAGCAGTGAACGGGTTGGAAACACCATATATTTT. Amino acids: CASSERVGNTIYF.

The chain is built from TRBV28 and TRBJ2-2; 8 bases fit TRBD2. V lost 5 bases, J lost 8 bases, and 4 bases stayed unmatched. This CDR3 region has 13 residues. The V gene's germline CDR1 is MDHEN and CDR2 SYDVKM. Here the CDR3 reads CASSRLAMGELFF. CDR3 DNA sequence: TGTGCCAGCAGTCGACTAGCGATGGGGGAGCTGTTTTTT. Full variable domain (missing parts from reference TRBV28 and TRBJ2-2): DVKVTQSSRYLVKRTGEKVFLECVQDMDHENMFWYRQDPGLGLRLIYFSYDVKMKEKGDIPEGYSVSREKKERFSLILESASTNQTSMYLCASSRLAMGELFFGEGSRLTVL.

This clonotype has a count of ten or more. The gene calls are TRBV4-1 and TRBJ1-4, with D perhaps matching TRBD1 (5 bases). CDR1 and CDR2 (germline): MGHRA, YSYEKL. The germline V and J ends were trimmed by 0 bases and 13 bases, with 15 bases remaining between them. This CDR3 spans 14 amino acids. The CDR3 DNA reads TGCGCCAGCAGCCAAGACGGCAGGGCCGTATCACTGTTTTTT. Its translation is CASSQDGRAVSLFF.

This clonotype was found many times. The genes are TRBV5-1 and TRBJ2-7, with 9 bases aligning to TRBD2. J was trimmed by 5 bases and V by 5 bases; bases with no gene match: 11. CDR3 size: 15 residues. Per the germline V gene, CDR1 is SGHRS and CDR2 is YFSETQ. CDR3 sequence: CASRPGTSYSHEQYF. The CDR3 region has the DNA TGCGCCAGCAGGCCCGGGACTAGCTATAGCCACGAGCAGTACTTC. Looking up the rest from reference TRBV5-1 and TRBJ2-7 gives the full variable domain: KAGVTQTPRYLIKTRGQQVTLSCSPISGHRSVSWYQQTPGQGLQFLFEYFSETQRNKGNFPGRFSGRQFSNSRSEMNVSTLELGDSALYLCASRPGTSYSHEQYFGPGTRLTVT.

This clonotype was found many times. Because it lacks the conserved phenylalanine or tryptophan at the end, this CDR3 is likely a read error. The limits of the CDR3 on the DNA are not certain, so only TCRdb's listed CDR3 is given. The rearrangement uses TRBV28 and TRBJ2-1; the D call of TRBD1 is as the table states it, not checked on the DNA. From its first to its last residue, the CDR3 has 12 amino acids. Looked up from germline, CDR1 is MDHEN and CDR2 is SYDVKM. The CDR3 reads CASSNLFRNPLL.